This T cell receptor beta chain was sequenced in a study of CD8 T cells in ankylosing spondylitis. To note about this clonotype: What it binds is not known.

Via MiXCR, TCRdb re-called the 5' RACE reads, giving one row per CDR3 protein. The data hold 250,000 or so distinct CDR3 sequences, with approximately 12% observed a single time. Findings and limits, study-wide: A motif in TCR beta, a set of roughly eight highly homologous variants, appeared characteristic of ankylosing spondylitis blood. Significant enrichment of disease-linked clones was reportedly seen in matched ankylosing spondylitis synovial fluid. Those disease-linked clones were CD8+; they were also relatively rare in peripheral blood.

The germline V gene has CDR1 SGHRS and CDR2 YFSETQ. The V end lost 1 base, the J end lost 0 bases, and 13 bases lay between the germline ends. This CDR3 has 16 amino acids. The V call is TRBV5-1, the J call TRBJ2-5; D not resolved. The sequencing input was blood, either unsorted or a sorted T cell fraction (not recorded which). This TCR derives from a male donor with ankylosing spondylitis or in good health (not recorded which). This CDR3 reads CASSLTPQDHQETQYF. The CDR3, as DNA: TGCGCCAGCAGCTTGACCCCTCAAGACCACCAAGAGACCCAGTACTTC.